Sequencing of this T cell receptor beta chain was carried out in a study of blood T cells in healthy people across ages. Alongside a J-beta primer mix, a sample-barcoded 5' primer served in a second PCR lasting roughly 6 to 12 cycles. TCRdb analysed the 5' RACE reads with MiXCR anew, one entry per CDR3 protein. The sample carries around 800,000 distinct CDR3 sequences, around 25% recorded once. Individuals who donated were healthy Caucasians from Russia aged about 6 to 90. This clonotype came up a few times. This CDR3 is built from 12 residues. V dropped 6 bases and J dropped 4 bases, with 10 bases sitting between them. Germline V gene sequence: CDR1 ENHRY, CDR2 SYGVKD. These data were likewise used in another study, on T cells of mothers and their children.

The TCR was taken from a boy aged 10-17 years in good health. Sample: blood. This chain connects TRBV10-3 to TRBJ2-7, with D possibly matching TRBD2 (6 bases). As DNA, the CDR3 is TGTGCCATCAGCGGCGGGGTTTACGAGCAGTACTTC. This codes for CAISGGVYEQYF.